The 17 T cell receptor beta chains in this list originate from one sample, sequenced in a study of blood T cells in healthy people across ages (dated by TCRdb to the mid-2010s). The library relied on 5' RACE. The instrument was an Illumina HiSeq 2500. The second PCR ran for about 6 to 12 cycles and used a J-beta primer mix along with a sample-barcoded 5' primer. TCRdb ran its own pipeline on the public reads, namely fastp trimming at Q25 and MiXCR clone calling, and kept in-frame beta chains. Each CDR3 protein appears once, grouped with its most common genes and DNA. This sample has more than 900,000 distinct CDR3 sequences in its table, and approximately 32% of those were observed once. 9.5% to 13% of the sample belongs to the ten largest clones. The same sample was also used in a study of T cells of mothers and their children.

The sequencing sample was made of blood. The receptors derive from a woman between 35 and 50 years old in good health.

The chain couples TRBV5-1 to TRBJ2-1; TRBD1 might be the D (6 bases). V was clipped by 2 bases and J by 5 bases, with 14 bases between them. The CDR3 loop spans 15 amino acids. Per germline, CDR1 SGHRS and CDR2 YFSETQ. This chain's CDR3 is CASSLAGQPDNEQFF. In DNA, the CDR3 is TGCGCCAGCAGCTTAGCCGGACAGCCCGACAATGAGCAGTTCTTC. Full variable domain (remainder filled in from reference TRBV5-1 and TRBJ2-1): KAGVTQTPRYLIKTRGQQVTLSCSPISGHRSVSWYQQTPGQGLQFLFEYFSETQRNKGNFPGRFSGRQFSNSRSEMNVSTLELGDSALYLCASSLAGQPDNEQFFGPGTRLTVL.

This clonotype was seen a handful of times. As DNA, the CDR3 is TGTGCCACCATTCGGTGGGGGAACGCAGATACGCAGTATTTT. The encoded protein is CATIRWGNADTQYF. The V gene is TRBV12-3 or TRBV12-4, the J gene TRBJ2-3; D tentatively reads TRBD1 or TRBD2 (5 bases each). The CDR3 spans 14 residues. Trimming removed 10 bases at V and 4 bases at J, with 18 bases between.

This clonotype has just a few counts. This chain connects TRBV15 to TRBJ1-5; perhaps TRBD1 as D (5 bases). From germline, CDR1 is LNHNV and CDR2 YYDKDF (reference sequence). The germline V and J ends were trimmed by 3 bases and 7 bases, with 13 bases remaining between them. The CDR3 is 14 amino acids. CDR3 in DNA: TGTGCCACCAGCAGTCCCCTCCGGGGCCAGCCCCAGCATTTT. Its translation: CATSSPLRGQPQHF.

The genes are TRBV20-1 and TRBJ2-3; possibly TRBD1 or TRBD2 for D (6 bases each). Trimming left V 0 bases short and J 7 bases short, with 17 bases between. The germline CDR1 and CDR2 sequences are DFQATT and SNEGSKA (reference sequence). The CDR3 has 15 residues. The CDR3 is CSARDFGGPDYTQYF. CDR3 DNA sequence: TGCAGTGCTAGAGATTTTGGGGGGCCTGACTATACGCAGTATTTT.

The V and J genes are TRBV12-3 or TRBV12-4 and TRBJ2-1; D is possibly TRBD1 or TRBD2 (6 bases each). The CDR3 has 16 residues. Trimming stripped 4 bases from V and 8 bases from J, with 21 bases between. CDR3 bases: TGTGCCAGCAGTTGGACGAACGGGGGCCGATCCGATGAGCAGTTCTTC. Translating it yields CASSWTNGGRSDEQFF.

This clonotype was seen a few times. The V and J genes are TRBV7-2 and TRBJ2-3, with D perhaps being TRBD1 or TRBD2 (6 bases each). The CDR3 has 15 amino acids. Deletions cut 11 bases from V and 5 bases from J, with 23 bases between. CDR1 SGHTA and CDR2 FQGNSA come from the germline V gene. CDR3 DNA: TGTGCCGGCGGCGACTATTTCGGGGGCGGAGATACGCAGTATTTT. Amino acids: CAGGDYFGGGDTQYF.

The chain joins TRBV7-9 to TRBJ2-7; possible D gene TRBD1, 6 bases. Per germline, CDR1 SEHNR and CDR2 FQNEAQ (reference sequence). V was trimmed by 0 bases and J by 3 bases, leaving 15 bases between them. This CDR3 is built from 16 residues. The CDR3 sequence is CASSLAQGRSVYEQYF. Here the CDR3 DNA reads TGTGCCAGCAGCTTAGCGCAGGGGCGTAGTGTCTACGAGCAGTACTTC.

This clonotype was seen ten or more times. The V gene is TRBV6-5, the J gene TRBJ2-7, with 10 bases lining up with TRBD2. CDR3 length: 16 amino acids. Per germline, CDR1 MNHEY and CDR2 SVGAGI. Losses at the gene ends were 5 bases for V and 4 bases for J; bases not matched to a gene: 11. CDR3: CASSRDTSGVGYEQYF. The CDR3 DNA follows: TGTGCCAGCAGTCGCGACACTAGCGGGGTAGGGTACGAGCAGTACTTC.

The genes are TRBV7-2 and TRBJ2-3, with D uncertain. In germline, CDR1 is SGHTA, CDR2 FQGNSA. The CDR3 is made up of 15 amino acids. V was shortened by 6 bases and J by 6 bases, with 19 bases between the two germline ends. Here the CDR3 reads CASSSTAFQSDTQYF. As DNA, the CDR3 is TGTGCCAGCAGTTCAACCGCCTTCCAAAGTGATACGCAGTATTTT.

Many counts were recorded for this clonotype. V gene TRBV30 combines with J gene TRBJ1-2, with D maybe TRBD1 (6 bases). The germline gives CDR1 GTSNPN, CDR2 SVGIG (reference sequence). Trimming removed 0 bases at V and 5 bases at J, with 13 bases between. This CDR3 contains 14 residues. The CDR3 nucleotides are TGTGCCTGGAGTGTACTACGGGGACAATATGGCTACACCTTC. This gives the protein CAWSVLRGQYGYTF. Variable domain in full (rest from reference TRBV30 and TRBJ1-2): SQTIHQWPATLVQPVGSPLSLECTVEGTSNPNLYWYRQAAGRGLQLLFYSVGIGQISSEVPQNLSASRPQDRQFILSSKKLLLSDSGFYLCAWSVLRGQYGYTFGSGTRLTVV.

Concerning this clonotype: A read error may be the cause here, since a much bigger clone is one base away. V gene TRBV6-4 combines with J gene TRBJ2-7; 15 positions agree with TRBD2. The trim removed 7 bases at V and 7 bases at J, leaving 11 bases unmatched. Germline V gene lookup returns CDR1 MRHNA and CDR2 SNTAGT. The CDR3 spans 16 residues. CDR3 in amino acids: CASKRTSGGASNEQYF. The CDR3 DNA is TGTGCCAGCAAACGGACTAGCGGGGGGGCTAGTAATGAGCAGTACTTC.

The chain joins TRBV5-1 to TRBJ2-2, with TRBD2 matching over 7 bases. This CDR3 comprises 16 residues. Trimming at V came to 4 bases and at J to 3 bases, leaving 9 bases not matched to a gene. Looked up from germline, CDR1 is SGHRS and CDR2 is YFSETQ. The CDR3 sequence is CASSPWRGRDTGELFF. CDR3 DNA: TGCGCCAGCAGCCCCTGGAGAGGGAGGGACACCGGGGAGCTGTTTTTT.

This clonotype was observed a few times. The chain uses TRBV28 and TRBJ2-7; 11 nucleotides match TRBD2. The CDR3 runs to 13 residues. The germline CDR1 and CDR2 sequences are MDHEN and SYDVKM. After removal of 6 bases from V and 6 bases from J, the junction contained 4 bases not matched to a gene. The CDR3 DNA sequence: TGTGCCAGCAGGACTAGCGGGGCCTCCGAGCAGTACTTC. It is translated as CASRTSGASEQYF.

This clonotype came up many times. This chain connects TRBV5-1 to TRBJ2-5; 8 nucleotides agree with TRBD1. The J call could be wrong; TRBJ2-7 is a better fit for the DNA end. This CDR3 spans 14 amino acids. CDR1 SGHRS and CDR2 YFSETQ come from the germline V gene. The DNA for the CDR3 is TGCGCCAGCAGCTTGGATACCGACAGGGGCGAGCAGTACTTC. Protein sequence: CASSLDTDRGEQYF.

This clonotype occurred a few times. V usage is TRBV29-1 and J usage is TRBJ2-7; D may be TRBD2 (6 bases). V was cut by 4 bases and J by 4 bases, with 20 bases left in between. The CDR3 sequence is 15 residues long. Looked up from germline, CDR1 is SQVTM and CDR2 is ANQGSEA. DNA of the CDR3: TGCAGCGTTGTCCACCAACGGCGGGGATTATACGAGCAGTACTTC. It translates to CSVVHQRRGLYEQYF.

Notes on this clonotype: Just one base apart from a much larger clone, this may be a read error. The chain joins TRBV5-1 to TRBJ1-2; D is unresolved. The CDR3 extends over 15 amino acids. Germline CDR1 SGHRS, CDR2 YFSETQ. CDR3 in amino acids: CTSSAAGAANYGYTF. The CDR3 DNA sequence: TGCACCAGCAGCGCCGCAGGAGCAGCTAACTATGGCTACACCTTC.

This clonotype came up a few times. The rearrangement uses TRBV28 and TRBJ2-7; D may correspond to TRBD1 or TRBD2 (6 bases each). Germline V gives CDR1 MDHEN, CDR2 SYDVKM. V lost 7 bases and J 2 bases, leaving 18 bases between the germline ends. The CDR3 contains 15 residues. The CDR3 DNA reads TGTGCCAGCATTCAAAGGGGGAGGTTAGCCTACGAGCAGTACTTC. It encodes CASIQRGRLAYEQYF.